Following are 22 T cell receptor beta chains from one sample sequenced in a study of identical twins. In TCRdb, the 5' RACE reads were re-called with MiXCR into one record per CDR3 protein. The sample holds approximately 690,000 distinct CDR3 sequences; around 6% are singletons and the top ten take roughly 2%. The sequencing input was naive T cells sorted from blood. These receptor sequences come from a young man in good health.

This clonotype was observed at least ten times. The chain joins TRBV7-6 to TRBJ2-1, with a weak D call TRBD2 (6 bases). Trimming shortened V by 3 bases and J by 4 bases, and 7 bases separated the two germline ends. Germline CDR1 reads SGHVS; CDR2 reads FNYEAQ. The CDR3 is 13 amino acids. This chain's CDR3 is CASSFAGYNEQFF. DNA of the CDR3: TGTGCCAGCAGCTTTGCGGGATACAATGAGCAGTTCTTC.

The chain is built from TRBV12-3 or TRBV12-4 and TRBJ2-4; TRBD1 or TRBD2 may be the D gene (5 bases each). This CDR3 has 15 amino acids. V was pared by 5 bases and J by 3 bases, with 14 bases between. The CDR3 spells CASSDLGRRKNIQYF. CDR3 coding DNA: TGTGCCAGCAGTGATCTGGGACGACGCAAAAACATTCAGTACTTC.

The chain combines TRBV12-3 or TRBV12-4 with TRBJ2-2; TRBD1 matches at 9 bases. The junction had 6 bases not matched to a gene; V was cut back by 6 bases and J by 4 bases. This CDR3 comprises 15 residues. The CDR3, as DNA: TGTGCCAGCAGACCGGGACAGGGAGGCACCGGGGAGCTGTTTTTT. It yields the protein CASRPGQGGTGELFF.

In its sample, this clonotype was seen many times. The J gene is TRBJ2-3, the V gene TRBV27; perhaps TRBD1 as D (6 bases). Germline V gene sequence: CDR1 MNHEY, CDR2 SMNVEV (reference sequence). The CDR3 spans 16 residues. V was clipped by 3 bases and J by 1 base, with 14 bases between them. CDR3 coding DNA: TGTGCCAGCAGTTTGGGGGCGGCCACGCGCACAGATACGCAGTATTTT. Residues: CASSLGAATRTDTQYF.

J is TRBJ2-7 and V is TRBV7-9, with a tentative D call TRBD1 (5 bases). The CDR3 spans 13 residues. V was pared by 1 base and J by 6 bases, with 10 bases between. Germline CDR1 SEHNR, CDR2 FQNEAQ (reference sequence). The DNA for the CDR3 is TGTGCCAGCAGCTTAGAAGGGGCTAGCGAGCAGTACGTC. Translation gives CASSLEGASEQYV.

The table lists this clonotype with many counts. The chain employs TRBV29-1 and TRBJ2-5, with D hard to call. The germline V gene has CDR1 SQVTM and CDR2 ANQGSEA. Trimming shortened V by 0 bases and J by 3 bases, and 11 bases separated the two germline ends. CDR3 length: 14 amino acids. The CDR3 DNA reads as TGCAGCGTTGAAGAGTGGCAGAAAGAAGAGACCCAGTACTTC. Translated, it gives CSVEEWQKEETQYF.

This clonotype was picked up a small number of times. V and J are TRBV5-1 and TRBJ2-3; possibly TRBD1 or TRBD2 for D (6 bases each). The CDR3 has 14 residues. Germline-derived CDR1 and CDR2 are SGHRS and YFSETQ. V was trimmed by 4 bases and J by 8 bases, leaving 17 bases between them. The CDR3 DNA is TGCGCCAGCAGCCAGATAGGAGGGGGAGGTACGCAGTATTTT. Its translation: CASSQIGGGGTQYF.

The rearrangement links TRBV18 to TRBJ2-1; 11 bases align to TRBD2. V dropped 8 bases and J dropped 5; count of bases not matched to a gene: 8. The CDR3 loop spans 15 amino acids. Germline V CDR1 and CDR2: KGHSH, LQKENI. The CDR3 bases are TGTGCCAGCCAAAGGCCGGGACTAGCGGACAATGAGCAGTTCTTC. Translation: CASQRPGLADNEQFF.

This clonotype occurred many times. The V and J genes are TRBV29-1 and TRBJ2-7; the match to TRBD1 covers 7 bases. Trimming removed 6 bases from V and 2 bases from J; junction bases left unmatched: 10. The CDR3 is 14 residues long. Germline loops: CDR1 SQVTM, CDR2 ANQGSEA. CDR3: CSVFIRGLPYEQYV. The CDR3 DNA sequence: TGCAGCGTGTTCATTAGGGGGCTCCCCTACGAGCAGTACGTC.

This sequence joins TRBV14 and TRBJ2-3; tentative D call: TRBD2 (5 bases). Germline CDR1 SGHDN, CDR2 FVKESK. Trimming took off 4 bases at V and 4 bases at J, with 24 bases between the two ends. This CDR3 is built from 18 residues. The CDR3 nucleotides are TGTGCCAGCAGCCTACACGGGCGGTCTTCAACGAGGGCAGATACGCAGTATTTT. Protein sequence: CASSLHGRSSTRADTQYF.

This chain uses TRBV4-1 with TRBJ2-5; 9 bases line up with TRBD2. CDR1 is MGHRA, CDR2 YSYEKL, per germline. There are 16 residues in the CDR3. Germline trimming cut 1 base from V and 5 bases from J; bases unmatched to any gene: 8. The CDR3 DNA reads TGCGCCAGCAGCCAAGGTGCGGGGGGGCGCGGTGAGACCCAGTACTTC. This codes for CASSQGAGGRGETQYF.

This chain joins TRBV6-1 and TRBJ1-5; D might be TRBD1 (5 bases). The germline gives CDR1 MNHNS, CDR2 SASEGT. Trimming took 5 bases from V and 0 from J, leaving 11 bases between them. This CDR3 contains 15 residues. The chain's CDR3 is CASSPGDSSNQPQHF. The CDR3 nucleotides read TGTGCCAGCAGTCCTGGAGACAGTAGCAATCAGCCCCAGCATTTT.

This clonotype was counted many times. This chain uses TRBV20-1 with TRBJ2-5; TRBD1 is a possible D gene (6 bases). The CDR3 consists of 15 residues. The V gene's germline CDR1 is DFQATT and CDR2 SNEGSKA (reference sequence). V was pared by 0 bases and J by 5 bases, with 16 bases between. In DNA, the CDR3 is TGCAGTGCTAGAGATCTAAGAGGGGGATGGGAGACCCAGTACTTC. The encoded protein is CSARDLRGGWETQYF.

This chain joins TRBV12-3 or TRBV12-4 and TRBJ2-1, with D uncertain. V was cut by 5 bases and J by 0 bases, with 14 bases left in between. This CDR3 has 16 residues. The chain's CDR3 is CASSTRPPSSYNEQFF. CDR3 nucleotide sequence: TGTGCCAGCAGTACCCGTCCCCCGAGCTCCTACAATGAGCAGTTCTTC.

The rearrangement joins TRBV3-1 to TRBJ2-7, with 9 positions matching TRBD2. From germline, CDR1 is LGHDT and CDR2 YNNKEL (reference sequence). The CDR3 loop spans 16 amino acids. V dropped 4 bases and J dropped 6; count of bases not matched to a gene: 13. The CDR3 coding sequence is TGTGCCAGCAGCCGACCGGGACTAGCAAGCGATACCGAGCAGTACTTC. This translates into CASSRPGLASDTEQYF.

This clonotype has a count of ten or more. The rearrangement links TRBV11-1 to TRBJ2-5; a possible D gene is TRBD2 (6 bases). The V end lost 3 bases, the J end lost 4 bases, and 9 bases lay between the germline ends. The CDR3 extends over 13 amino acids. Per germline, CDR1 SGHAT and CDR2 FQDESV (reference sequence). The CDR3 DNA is TGTGCCAGCAGCTTCCAAGCGGGAGAGACCCAGTACTTC. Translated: CASSFQAGETQYF.

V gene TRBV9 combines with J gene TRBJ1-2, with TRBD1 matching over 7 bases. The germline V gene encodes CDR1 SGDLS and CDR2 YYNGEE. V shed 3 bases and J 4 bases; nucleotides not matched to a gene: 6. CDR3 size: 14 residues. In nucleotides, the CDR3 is TGTGCCAGCAGCGAACAGGGGTCGGGCTATGGCTACACCTTC. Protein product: CASSEQGSGYGYTF. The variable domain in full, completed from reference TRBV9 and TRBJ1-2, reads DSGVTQTPKHLITATGQRVTLRCSPRSGDLSVYWYQQSLDQGLQFLIQYYNGEERAKGNILERFSAQQFPDLHSELNLSSLELGDSALYFCASSEQGSGYGYTFGSGTRLTVV.

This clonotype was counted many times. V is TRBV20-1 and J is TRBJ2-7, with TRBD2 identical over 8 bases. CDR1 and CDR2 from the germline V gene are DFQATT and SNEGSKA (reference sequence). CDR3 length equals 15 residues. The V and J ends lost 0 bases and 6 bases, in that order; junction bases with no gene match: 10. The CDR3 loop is CSARDLISGSGEQYV. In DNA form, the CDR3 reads TGCAGTGCTAGAGATCTTATCAGCGGGAGTGGCGAGCAGTACGTC.

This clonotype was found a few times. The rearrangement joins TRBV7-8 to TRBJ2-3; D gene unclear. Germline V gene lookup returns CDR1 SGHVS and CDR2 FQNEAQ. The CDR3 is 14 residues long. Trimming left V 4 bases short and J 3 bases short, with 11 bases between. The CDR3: CASSSKAKTDTQYF. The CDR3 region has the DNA TGTGCCAGCAGCTCAAAGGCCAAAACAGATACGCAGTATTTT.

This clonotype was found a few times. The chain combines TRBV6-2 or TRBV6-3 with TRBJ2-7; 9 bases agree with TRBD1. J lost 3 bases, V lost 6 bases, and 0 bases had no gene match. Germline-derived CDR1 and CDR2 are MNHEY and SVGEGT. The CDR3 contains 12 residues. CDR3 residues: CASRGQGYEQYV. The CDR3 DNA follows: TGTGCCAGCAGGGGACAGGGCTACGAGCAGTACGTC.

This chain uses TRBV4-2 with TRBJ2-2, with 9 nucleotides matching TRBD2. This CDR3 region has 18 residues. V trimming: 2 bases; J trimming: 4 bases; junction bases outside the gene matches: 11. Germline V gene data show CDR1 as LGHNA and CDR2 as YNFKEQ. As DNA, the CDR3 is TGTGCCAGCAGCCAACCCCCGGGACTAGCTGTGGCCACCGGGGAGCTGTTTTTT. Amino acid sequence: CASSQPPGLAVATGELFF.

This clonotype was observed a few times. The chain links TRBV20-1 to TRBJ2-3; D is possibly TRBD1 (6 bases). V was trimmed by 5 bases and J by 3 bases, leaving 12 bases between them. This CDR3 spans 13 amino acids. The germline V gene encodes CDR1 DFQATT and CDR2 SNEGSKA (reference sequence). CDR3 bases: TGCAGTGCTTGTCAGGGGACGACAGATACGCAGTATTTT. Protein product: CSACQGTTDTQYF.